The 5 T cell receptor beta chains listed next were all sequenced from one sample in a study of blood T cell repertoires in COVID-19. Using immunoSEQ multiplex PCR, the repertoire was profiled, and TCRdb retains in-frame clones only, with some absent. The sample lists about 220,000 clones; 75% to 90% were seen once. The specimen sequenced was PBMCs or T cells enriched from blood (not recorded which). The receptors were sampled from a woman aged 18-29 years in a cohort exposed to, infected with or recovered from COVID-19 (not recorded which).

The chain links TRBV7-9 to TRBJ2-1; 8 nucleotides match TRBD1. In germline, CDR1 is SEHNR, CDR2 FQNEAQ (reference sequence). After removal of 6 bases from V and 5 bases from J, the junction contained 12 bases not matched to a gene. This CDR3 contains 16 residues. CDR3 protein: CASRSGQGVWDNEQFF. The DNA of the CDR3 is TGTGCCAGCAGAAGCGGACAGGGAGTCTGGGACAATGAGCAGTTCTTC.

The genes are TRBV5-1 and TRBJ1-4; the D gene is possibly TRBD1 (6 bases). Trimming removed 0 bases at V and 4 bases at J, with 10 bases between. Germline V gives CDR1 SGHRS, CDR2 YFSETQ. The CDR3 is 15 amino acids. The CDR3 protein is CASSLGGTFNEKLFF. CDR3 sequence (DNA): TGCGCCAGCAGCTTGGGAGGGACATTTAATGAAAAACTGTTTTTT.

This clone was picked up one time. The V and J genes are TRBV12-3 or TRBV12-4 and TRBJ2-1, with no clear D. Deletions cut 3 bases from V and 4 bases from J, with 7 bases between. The CDR3 runs 13 residues. CDR3 sequence reads: CASSLTRYNEQFF. The CDR3 region has the DNA TGTGCCAGCAGTTTGACGCGGTACAATGAGCAGTTCTTC.

This clone has more than one count but fewer than ten. The chain has TRBV7-6 and TRBJ2-1, with D possibly TRBD2 on 5 matching bases. Germline V gene sequence: CDR1 SGHVS, CDR2 FNYEAQ. The V and J ends lost 2 bases and 6 bases respectively, with 14 bases between them. The CDR3 loop spans 15 amino acids. DNA for the CDR3: TGTGCCAGCAGCTTATCCCTAGCAATGGCCAATGAGCAGTTCTTC. This translates into CASSLSLAMANEQFF.

CDR3 loop: CASSTLTGINSPLHF. The CDR3 DNA follows: TGCGCCAGCAGCACTCTCACAGGGATTAATTCACCCCTCCACTTT. The chain employs TRBV5-1 and TRBJ1-6; maybe TRBD1 (6 bases). The germline CDR1 and CDR2 sequences are SGHRS and YFSETQ. Trimming removed 4 bases from V and 6 bases from J, with 14 bases in between. The CDR3 contains 15 residues. The full variable domain, with the rest looked up from reference TRBV5-1 and TRBJ1-6, is KAGVTQTPRYLIKTRGQQVTLSCSPISGHRSVSWYQQTPGQGLQFLFEYFSETQRNKGNFPGRFSGRQFSNSRSEMNVSTLELGDSALYLCASSTLTGINSPLHFGNGTRLTVT.